One and the same sample provided the 8 T cell receptor beta chains below, sequenced in a study of T-cell memory formation after mild COVID-19. TCRdb reprocessed the 5' RACE reads via MiXCR and lists one record per CDR3 protein. The sample holds around 200,000 distinct CDR3 sequences, roughly 10% seen once. The specimen was PBMCs or a T cell subset sorted from them (not recorded which). The receptors stem from a man aged 18 to 29 who had mild COVID-19 (a few samples of this study predate the infection). Cell type and time point are not known.

V and J are TRBV7-8 and TRBJ1-3; the D gene is possibly TRBD1 (5 bases). Trimming shortened V by 3 bases and J by 2 bases, and 11 bases separated the two germline ends. The length of the CDR3 is 15 residues. Germline CDR1 is SGHVS and CDR2 is FQNEAQ. The CDR3: CASSFPRGTGNTIYF. CDR3 DNA: TGTGCCAGCAGCTTCCCGCGGGGGACTGGAAACACCATATATTTT.

A few counts support this clonotype. The V and J genes are TRBV7-6 and TRBJ2-5; TRBD2 agrees at 8 bases. In germline, CDR1 is SGHVS, CDR2 FNYEAQ. The CDR3 has 15 residues. J was trimmed by 4 bases and V by 3 bases; bases with no gene match: 7. The CDR3 protein is CASSFGGGIAETQYF. The CDR3, as DNA: TGTGCCAGCAGCTTTGGCGGGGGGATAGCAGAGACCCAGTACTTC.

This rearrangement joins TRBV20-1 to TRBJ1-1, with no clear D. CDR1 is DFQATT, CDR2 SNEGSKA, per germline (reference sequence). The CDR3 sequence is 13 residues long. Trimming pared 6 bases from V and 2 bases from J, leaving 13 bases between. CDR3: CSALPDVNTEAFF. CDR3 bases: TGCAGTGCCCTCCCGGACGTAAACACTGAAGCTTTCTTT.

This clonotype has more than one count but fewer than ten. The rearrangement joins TRBV28 to TRBJ2-5, with 8 bases fitting TRBD2. Germline-derived CDR1 and CDR2 are MDHEN and SYDVKM. J gave up 4 bases and V 9 bases, and 16 bases lay outside the gene matches. The CDR3 contains 16 residues. Written as DNA, the CDR3 is TGTGCCAGTGCTCCCGAGCGGGGGTTCCGTCCAGAGACCCAGTACTTC. This codes for CASAPERGFRPETQYF.

This clonotype came up a few times. J is TRBJ1-2 and V is TRBV6-1, with TRBD1 as a possible D gene (5 bases). Trimming removed 0 bases from V and 5 bases from J, with 16 bases in between. The CDR3 totals 16 residues. Germline V gene data show CDR1 as MNHNS and CDR2 as SASEGT. The CDR3 sequence: CASSEAGQYLRYGYTF. CDR3 sequence (DNA): TGTGCCAGCAGTGAAGCGGGGCAGTACCTACGGTATGGCTACACCTTC.

This clonotype occurred a few times. The chain couples TRBV5-1 to TRBJ1-1, with D possibly TRBD1 on 5 matching bases. The CDR3 length is 16 residues. The germline CDR1 and CDR2 sequences are SGHRS and YFSETQ. The V and J ends lost 0 bases and 3 bases respectively, with 15 bases between them. CDR3 protein: CASSLGWEGIDTEAFF. CDR3 sequence (DNA): TGCGCCAGCAGCTTGGGCTGGGAGGGGATCGACACTGAAGCTTTCTTT.

Only a few counts were recorded for this clonotype. V gene TRBV6-6 combines with J gene TRBJ2-1; D not certain. Trimming removed 2 bases from V and 6 bases from J, with 11 bases in between. Germline V gene data show CDR1 as MNHNY and CDR2 as SVGAGI (reference sequence). This CDR3 is 14 amino acids long. The CDR3 DNA sequence: TGTGCCAGCAGTTACGAACCAAACCCCAATGAGCAGTTCTTC. Its protein product is CASSYEPNPNEQFF.

CDR3: CASRRSSANTGELFF. Written as DNA, the CDR3 is TGTGCCAGCAGACGATCTAGCGCGAACACCGGGGAGCTGTTTTTT. V usage is TRBV3-1 and J usage is TRBJ2-2; D may be TRBD2 (6 bases). Trimming took 6 bases from V and 0 from J, leaving 11 bases between them. Germline V lookup: CDR1 LGHDT, CDR2 YNNKEL (reference sequence). There are 15 residues in the CDR3.